This T cell receptor beta chain stems from a study of identical twins (dated by TCRdb to about 2016). Looking at the study overall: To test whether fetal clonotypes persist, this study deep-sequenced TCR alpha and beta repertoires from monozygotic twins, from unrelated adults of various ages, and from cord blood. To rule out contamination, the twin experiments were replicated at different times with different library preparation protocols. Broad study findings and their caveats: Invariant T cells such as MAIT and iNKT could partly confound zero-insertion analyses, although diverse VJ usage argued against such confounding for most clonotypes. Out-of-frame TCR alpha sharing in monozygotic twins was systematically underestimated by recombination models, whereas sharing between unrelated individuals was in agreement with the recombination models. Compared with coincidental sharing between unrelated individuals, an excess of low generation-probability sequences was observed among out-of-frame TCR alpha sequences shared between twins. The excess sharing between twins in beta out-of-frame sequences was weaker because fewer shared sequences reduced the signal-to-noise ratio. Abundant cord blood beta clonotypes had fewer insertions, young adult naive repertoires showed a similar but weaker trend, and memory repertoires showed no such trend. Because the same donors could not be followed over many years, conclusions were based on cross-sectional statistical analysis.

The CDR3 holds 12 amino acids from the cysteine to the phenylalanine. Only the CDR3 portion is preserved as DNA: 36 bases, with reading frame beginning at the first base. Based on the germline V gene, the CDR1 and CDR2 sequences are SGHRS and YFSETQ. Only healthy Caucasian donors were included. The researchers also sequenced three unrelated adults who were not twins: a male aged 18 to 30, a male aged 50 to 60, and a female aged 50 to 60. Using Miltenyi CD45RO+ enrichment and human naive T-cell isolation kits, memory (CD45RO+) and naive T cells were isolated from PBMC. This clonotype was observed a few times. Its antigen remains undetermined. At one boundary the junction diverges from the germline segment, which might be a read error. Library method: 5' RACE. Sequencing was performed on an Illumina HiSeq 2000. A universal primer binding site was introduced by template switching, and a unique molecular identifier was present in the final cDNA, enabling accurate counting of TCR cDNA molecules. Specific primers in the conserved constant-segment region were used to synthesize first-strand cDNA for the TCR alpha and beta chains. To control for contamination, every cDNA library was double barcoded, receiving both a SMART-Mk sample barcode and Illumina barcodes. TruSeq adapter sequences and Illumina sample barcodes were added in two successive PCR steps. The Illumina HiSeq platform was used with custom primers to sequence TCR alpha and beta cDNA libraries. In the source study's methods: MiGEC was used to process raw reads and extract unique molecular identifiers, and MiXCR was used to find CDR3 positions. For each individual, recombination models were inferred using an EM algorithm with the repgenHMM and IGoR tools. Shared clonotype analysis was performed with the tcR package in R, normalizing sharing by the product of cloneset sizes. Out-of-frame nonproductive sequences were analyzed to study raw recombination free of thymic and clonal selection effects. TCRdb trimmed public reads at Q25 via fastp, called clones via MiXCR and kept in-frame beta chains. Entries that share a CDR3 protein sequence are merged under the most common genes and DNA. The authors' filters were not applied to this entry. Here the sample has about 700,000 distinct CDR3 sequences; around 6.1% occur a single time. The top ten constitute approximately 1.6% of the sample.

The rearranged chain carries TRBV5-1 and TRBJ1-4; the D segment cannot be called with confidence. Sequenced: naive T cells sorted from blood. The cell subset or site label of this sample denotes: cells isolated with a human naive T-cell isolation kit. This clonotype was sampled from a man in his late teens or twenties in good health. The encoded CDR3 is CASRLGNEKLFF. The nucleotides are TGCGCCAGCAGGTTGGGGAATGAAAAACTGTTTTTT.